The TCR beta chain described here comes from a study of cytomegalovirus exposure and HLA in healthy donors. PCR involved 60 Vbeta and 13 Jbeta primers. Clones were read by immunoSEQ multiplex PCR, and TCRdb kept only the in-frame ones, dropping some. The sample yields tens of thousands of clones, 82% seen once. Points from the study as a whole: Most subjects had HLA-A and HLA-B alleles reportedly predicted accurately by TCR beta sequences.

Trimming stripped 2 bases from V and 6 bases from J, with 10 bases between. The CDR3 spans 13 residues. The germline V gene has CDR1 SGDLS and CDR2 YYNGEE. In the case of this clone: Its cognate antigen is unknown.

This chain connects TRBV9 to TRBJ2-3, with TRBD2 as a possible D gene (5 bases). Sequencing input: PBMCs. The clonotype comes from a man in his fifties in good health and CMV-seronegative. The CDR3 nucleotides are TGTGCCAGCAGCGTTCGGGGTAGGGATACGCAGTATTTT. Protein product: CASSVRGRDTQYF.